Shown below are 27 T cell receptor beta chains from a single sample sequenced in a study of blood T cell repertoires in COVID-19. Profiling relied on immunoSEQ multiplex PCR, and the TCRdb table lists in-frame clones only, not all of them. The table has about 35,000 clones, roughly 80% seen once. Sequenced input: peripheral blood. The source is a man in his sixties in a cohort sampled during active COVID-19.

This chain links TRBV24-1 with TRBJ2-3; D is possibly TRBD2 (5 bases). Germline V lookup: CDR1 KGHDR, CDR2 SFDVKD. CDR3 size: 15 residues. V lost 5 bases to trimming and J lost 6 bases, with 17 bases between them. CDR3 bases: TGTGCCACCAGTGCCGCCTCGGGCCGCGGGGATACGCAGTATTTT. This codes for CATSAASGRGDTQYF.

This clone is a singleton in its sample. CDR3 sequence reads: CASSRGTGGTDTQYF. The CDR3 DNA sequence: TGCGCCAGCAGTCGCGGGACAGGGGGCACAGATACGCAGTATTTT. J is TRBJ2-3 and V is TRBV23-1; 10 positions match TRBD1. TRBV23-1 is an ORF; its function is uncertain. The CDR3 is 15 amino acids. The V and J ends lost 4 bases and 1 base, in that order; junction bases with no gene match: 2.

The CDR3 DNA reads as TGTGCCAGCTGCCGGACAGGGGGCGGCTATGGCTACACCTTC. It codes for CASCRTGGGYGYTF. The rearrangement uses TRBV28 and TRBJ1-2; 11 bases are a match to TRBD1. This CDR3 is built from 14 residues. J lost 4 bases, V lost 8 bases, and 6 bases had no gene match. Germline V CDR1 and CDR2: MDHEN, SYDVKM.

Here the CDR3 reads CASSLSQGGETQYF. CDR3 nucleotides: TGTGCCAGCAGTTTAAGCCAGGGGGGAGAGACCCAGTACTTC. J is TRBJ2-5 and V is TRBV27, with D tentatively TRBD1 (7 bases). Trimming took 2 bases from V and 4 from J, leaving 11 bases between them. CDR1 is MNHEY, CDR2 SMNVEV, per germline (reference sequence). The CDR3 consists of 14 residues.

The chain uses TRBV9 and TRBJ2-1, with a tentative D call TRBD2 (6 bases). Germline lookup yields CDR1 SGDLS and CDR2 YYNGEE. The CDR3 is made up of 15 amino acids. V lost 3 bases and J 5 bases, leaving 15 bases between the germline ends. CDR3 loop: CASSAISGANNEQFF. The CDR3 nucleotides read TGTGCCAGCAGCGCGATTAGCGGAGCTAACAATGAGCAGTTCTTC. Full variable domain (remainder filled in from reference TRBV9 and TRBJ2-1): DSGVTQTPKHLITATGQRVTLRCSPRSGDLSVYWYQQSLDQGLQFLIQYYNGEERAKGNILERFSAQQFPDLHSELNLSSLELGDSALYFCASSAISGANNEQFFGPGTRLTVL.

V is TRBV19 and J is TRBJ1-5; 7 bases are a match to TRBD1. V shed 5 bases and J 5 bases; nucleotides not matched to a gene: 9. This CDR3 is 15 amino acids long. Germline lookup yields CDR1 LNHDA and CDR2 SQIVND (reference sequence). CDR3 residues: CASSDLGGWDQPQHF. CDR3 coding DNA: TGTGCCAGTAGTGACTTAGGGGGCTGGGATCAGCCCCAGCATTTT.

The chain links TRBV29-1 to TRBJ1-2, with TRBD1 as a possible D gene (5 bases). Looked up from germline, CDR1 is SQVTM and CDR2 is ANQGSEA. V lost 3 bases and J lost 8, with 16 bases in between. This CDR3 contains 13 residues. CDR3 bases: TGCAGCGTTGACCCTGACGGGGGGAGAGGCTACACCTTC. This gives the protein CSVDPDGGRGYTF.

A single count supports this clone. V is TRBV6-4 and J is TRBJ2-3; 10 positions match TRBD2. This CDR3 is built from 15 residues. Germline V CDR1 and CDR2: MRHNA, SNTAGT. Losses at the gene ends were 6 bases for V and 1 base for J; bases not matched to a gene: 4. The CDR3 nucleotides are TGTGCCAGCAGCGCGAGCGGGGGGGGCACAGATACGCAGTATTTT. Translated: CASSASGGGTDTQYF.

CDR3 DNA sequence: TGTGCCAGCAGTCGCTCCAACAGGAACACTGAAGCTTTCTTT. It yields the protein CASSRSNRNTEAFF. The J gene is TRBJ1-1, the V gene TRBV28; D remains unclear. The CDR3 is 14 residues long. The germline V gene has CDR1 MDHEN and CDR2 SYDVKM. Trimming pared 5 bases from V and 1 base from J, leaving 11 bases between.

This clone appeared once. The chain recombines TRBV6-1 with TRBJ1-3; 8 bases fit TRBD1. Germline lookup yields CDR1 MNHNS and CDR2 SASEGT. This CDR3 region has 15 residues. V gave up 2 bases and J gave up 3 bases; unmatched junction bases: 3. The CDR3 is CASSEQGAGGNTIYF. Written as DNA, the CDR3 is TGTGCCAGCAGTGAACAGGGGGCCGGTGGAAACACCATATATTTT.

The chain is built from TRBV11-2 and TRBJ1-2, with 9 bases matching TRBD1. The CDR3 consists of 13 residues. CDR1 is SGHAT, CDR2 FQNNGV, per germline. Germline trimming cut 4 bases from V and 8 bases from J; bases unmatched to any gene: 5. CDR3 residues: CASSSGQGWGYTF. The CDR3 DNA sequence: TGTGCCAGCAGCTCGGGACAGGGCTGGGGCTACACCTTC.

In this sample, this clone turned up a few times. The CDR3 bases are TGTGCCAGCAAGCAGGGCAATCAGCCCCAGCATTTT. It is translated as CASKQGNQPQHF. The chain combines TRBV2 with TRBJ1-5; D gene ambiguous. V lost 7 bases, J lost 2 bases, and 6 bases lay in between. Germline lookup yields CDR1 SNHLY and CDR2 FYNNEI. The CDR3 covers 12 residues.

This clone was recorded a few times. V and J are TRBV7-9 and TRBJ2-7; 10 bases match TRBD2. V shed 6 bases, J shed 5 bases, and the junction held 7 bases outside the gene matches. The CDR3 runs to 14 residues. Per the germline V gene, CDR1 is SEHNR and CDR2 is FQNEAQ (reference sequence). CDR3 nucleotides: TGTGCCAGCAGTTCCGGGACTAGCGTGCACGAGCAGTACTTC. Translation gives CASSSGTSVHEQYF.

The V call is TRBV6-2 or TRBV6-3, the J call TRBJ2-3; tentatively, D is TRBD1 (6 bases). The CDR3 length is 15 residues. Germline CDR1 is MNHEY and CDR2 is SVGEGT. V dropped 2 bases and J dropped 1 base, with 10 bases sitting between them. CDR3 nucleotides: TGTGCCAGCAGTTACACCAGGGGCGGCACAGATACGCAGTATTTT. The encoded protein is CASSYTRGGTDTQYF.

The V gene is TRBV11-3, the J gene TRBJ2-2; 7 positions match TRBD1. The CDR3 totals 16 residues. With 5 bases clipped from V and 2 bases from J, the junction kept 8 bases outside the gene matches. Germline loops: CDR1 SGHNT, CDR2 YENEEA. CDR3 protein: CASSPPTGSNTGELFF. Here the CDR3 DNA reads TGTGCCAGCAGCCCCCCGACAGGGTCTAACACCGGGGAGCTGTTTTTT.

The CDR3 reads CASSFSASGSNEQFF. The CDR3 DNA reads TGTGCCAGCAGCTTTTCGGCTAGCGGGAGCAATGAGCAGTTCTTC. The chain couples TRBV7-3 to TRBJ2-1; 10 bases match TRBD2. This CDR3 has 15 amino acids. Germline lookup yields CDR1 SGHTA and CDR2 FQGTGA. The V and J ends lost 3 bases and 6 bases, in that order; junction bases with no gene match: 5.

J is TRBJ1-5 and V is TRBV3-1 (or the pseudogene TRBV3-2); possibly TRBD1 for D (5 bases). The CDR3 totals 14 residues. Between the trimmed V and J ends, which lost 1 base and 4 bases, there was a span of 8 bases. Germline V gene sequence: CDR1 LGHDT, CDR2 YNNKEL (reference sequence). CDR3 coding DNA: TGTGCCAGCAGCCAAGCAGGGTCAAATCAGCCCCAGCATTTT. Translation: CASSQAGSNQPQHF.

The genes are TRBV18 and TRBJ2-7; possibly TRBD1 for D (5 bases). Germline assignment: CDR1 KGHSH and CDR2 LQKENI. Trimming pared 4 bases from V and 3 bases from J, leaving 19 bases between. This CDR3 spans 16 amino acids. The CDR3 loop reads CASSLVGQGGVYEQYF. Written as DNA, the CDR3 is TGTGCCAGCTCACTTGTGGGTCAGGGTGGGGTCTACGAGCAGTACTTC.

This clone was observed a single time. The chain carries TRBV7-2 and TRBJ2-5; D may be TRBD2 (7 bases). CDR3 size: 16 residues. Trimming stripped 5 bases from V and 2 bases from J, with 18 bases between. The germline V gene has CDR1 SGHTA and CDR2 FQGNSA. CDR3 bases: TGTGCCAGCAGCCTTCGCGGGGGCGTGGGGCAAGAGACCCAGTACTTC. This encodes CASSLRGGVGQETQYF.

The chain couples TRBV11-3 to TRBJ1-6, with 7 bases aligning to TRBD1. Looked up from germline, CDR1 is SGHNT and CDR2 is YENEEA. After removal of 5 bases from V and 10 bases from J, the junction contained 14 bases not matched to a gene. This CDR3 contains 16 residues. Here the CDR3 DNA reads TGTGCCAGCAGCATATCGAGGACAGGCTTAAGCTCACCCCTCCACTTT. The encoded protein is CASSISRTGLSSPLHF.

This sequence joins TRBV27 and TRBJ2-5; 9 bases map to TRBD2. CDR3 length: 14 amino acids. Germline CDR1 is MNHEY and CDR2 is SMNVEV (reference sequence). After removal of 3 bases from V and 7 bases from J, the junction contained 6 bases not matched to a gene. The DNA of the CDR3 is TGTGCCAGCAGTTTCGCTAGCGGGAAGGGGACCCAGTACTTC. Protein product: CASSFASGKGTQYF.

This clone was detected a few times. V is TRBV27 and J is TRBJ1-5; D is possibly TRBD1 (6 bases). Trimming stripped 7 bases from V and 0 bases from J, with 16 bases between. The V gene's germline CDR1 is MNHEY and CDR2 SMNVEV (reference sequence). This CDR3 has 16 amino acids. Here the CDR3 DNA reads TGTGCCAGCATTAGGACAGACTCCTATAGCAATCAGCCCCAGCATTTT. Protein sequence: CASIRTDSYSNQPQHF.

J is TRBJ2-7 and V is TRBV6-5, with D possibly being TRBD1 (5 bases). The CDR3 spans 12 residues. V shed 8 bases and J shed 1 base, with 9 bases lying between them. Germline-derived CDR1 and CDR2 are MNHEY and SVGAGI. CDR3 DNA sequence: TGTGCCAGCGCAGGGTCGTCCTACGAGCAGTACTTC. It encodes CASAGSSYEQYF.

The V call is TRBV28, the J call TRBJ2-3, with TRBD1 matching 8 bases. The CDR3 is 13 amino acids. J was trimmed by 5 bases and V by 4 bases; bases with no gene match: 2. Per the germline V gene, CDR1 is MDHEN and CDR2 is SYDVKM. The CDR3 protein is CASSSGGVDTQYF. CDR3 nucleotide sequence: TGTGCCAGCAGTTCAGGGGGCGTAGATACGCAGTATTTT.

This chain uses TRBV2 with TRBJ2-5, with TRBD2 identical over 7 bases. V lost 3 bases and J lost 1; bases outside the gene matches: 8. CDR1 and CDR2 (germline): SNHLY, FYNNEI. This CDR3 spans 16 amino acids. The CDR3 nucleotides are TGTGCCAGCAGTGATCTGGGGCCTAGCGGCCAAGAGACCCAGTACTTC. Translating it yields CASSDLGPSGQETQYF.

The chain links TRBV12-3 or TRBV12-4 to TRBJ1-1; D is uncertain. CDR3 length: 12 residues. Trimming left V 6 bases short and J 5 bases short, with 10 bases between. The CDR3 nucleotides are TGTGCCAGCAGCCCGCCCAGAACTGAAGCTTTCTTT. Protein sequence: CASSPPRTEAFF.

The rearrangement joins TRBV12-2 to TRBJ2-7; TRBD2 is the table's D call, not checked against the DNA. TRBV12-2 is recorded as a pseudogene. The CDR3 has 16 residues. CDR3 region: CASRLAQKRETGEQYF. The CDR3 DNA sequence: TGTGCAAGTCGCTTAGCGCAGAAGCGGGAGACGGGTGAGCAGTACTTC.